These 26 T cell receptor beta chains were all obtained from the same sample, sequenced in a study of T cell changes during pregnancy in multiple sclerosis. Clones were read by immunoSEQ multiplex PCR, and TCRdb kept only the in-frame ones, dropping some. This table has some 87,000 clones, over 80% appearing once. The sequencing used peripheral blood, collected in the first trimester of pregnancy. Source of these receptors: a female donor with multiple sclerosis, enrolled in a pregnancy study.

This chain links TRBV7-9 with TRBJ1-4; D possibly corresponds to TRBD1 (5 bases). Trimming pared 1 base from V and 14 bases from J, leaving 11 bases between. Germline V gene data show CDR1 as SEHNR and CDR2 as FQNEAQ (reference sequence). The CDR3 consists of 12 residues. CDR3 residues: CASSLVGQALFF. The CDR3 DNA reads TGTGCCAGCAGCTTAGTCGGACAAGCGCTGTTTTTT.

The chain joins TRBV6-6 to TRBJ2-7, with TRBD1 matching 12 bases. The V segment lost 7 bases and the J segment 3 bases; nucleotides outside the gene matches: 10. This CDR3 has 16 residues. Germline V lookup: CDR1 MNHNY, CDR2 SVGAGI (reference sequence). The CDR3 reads CASTSTRDRGLYEQYF. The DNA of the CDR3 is TGTGCCAGCACCTCGACCCGGGACAGGGGGCTCTACGAGCAGTACTTC.

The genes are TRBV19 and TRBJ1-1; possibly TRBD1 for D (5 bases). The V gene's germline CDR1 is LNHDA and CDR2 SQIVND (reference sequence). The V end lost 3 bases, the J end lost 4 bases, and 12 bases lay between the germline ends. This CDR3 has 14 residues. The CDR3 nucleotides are TGTGCCAGTAGTATGGGCGCAGACAGCACTGAAGCTTTCTTT. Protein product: CASSMGADSTEAFF.

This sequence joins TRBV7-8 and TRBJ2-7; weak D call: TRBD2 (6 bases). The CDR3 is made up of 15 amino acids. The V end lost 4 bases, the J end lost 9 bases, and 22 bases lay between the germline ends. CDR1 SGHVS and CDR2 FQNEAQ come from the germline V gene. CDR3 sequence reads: CASSSDRTRGNVQYF. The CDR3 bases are TGTGCCAGCAGCTCCGATCGGACACGGGGGAACGTGCAGTACTTC.

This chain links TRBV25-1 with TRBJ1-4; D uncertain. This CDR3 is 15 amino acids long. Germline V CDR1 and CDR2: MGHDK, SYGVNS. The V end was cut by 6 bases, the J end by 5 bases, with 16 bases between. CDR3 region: CASSPSGLPNEKLFF. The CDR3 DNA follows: TGTGCCAGCAGCCCTTCAGGTTTACCAAATGAAAAACTGTTTTTT.

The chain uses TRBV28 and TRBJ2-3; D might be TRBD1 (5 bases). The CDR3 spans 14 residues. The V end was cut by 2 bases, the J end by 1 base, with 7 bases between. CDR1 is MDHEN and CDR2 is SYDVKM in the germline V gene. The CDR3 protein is CASSLQGGTDTQYF. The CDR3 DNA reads TGTGCCAGCAGTTTACAGGGTGGCACAGATACGCAGTATTTT.

Written as DNA, the CDR3 is TGCAGCGTTAGCATCTCGGCTAGCCTCACAGATACGCAGTATTTT. This codes for CSVSISASLTDTQYF. V gene TRBV29-1 combines with J gene TRBJ2-3; a weak D match, TRBD2 (5 bases). The CDR3 has 15 residues. In germline, CDR1 is SQVTM, CDR2 ANQGSEA. V lost 5 bases and J lost 2, with 17 bases in between.

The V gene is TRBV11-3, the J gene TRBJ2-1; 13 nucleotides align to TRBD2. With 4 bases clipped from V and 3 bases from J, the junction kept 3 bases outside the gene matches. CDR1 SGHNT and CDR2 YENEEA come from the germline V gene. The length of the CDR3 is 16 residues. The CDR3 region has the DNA TGTGCCAGCAGCTCCCGGACTAGCGGGGGCTACAATGAGCAGTTCTTC. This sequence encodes CASSSRTSGGYNEQFF.

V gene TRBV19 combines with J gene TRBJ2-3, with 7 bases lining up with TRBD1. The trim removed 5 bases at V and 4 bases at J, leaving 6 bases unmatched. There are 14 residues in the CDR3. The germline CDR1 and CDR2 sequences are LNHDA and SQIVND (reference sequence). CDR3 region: CASSRGTEPDTQYF. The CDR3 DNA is TGTGCCAGTAGTCGTGGGACAGAACCAGATACGCAGTATTTT.

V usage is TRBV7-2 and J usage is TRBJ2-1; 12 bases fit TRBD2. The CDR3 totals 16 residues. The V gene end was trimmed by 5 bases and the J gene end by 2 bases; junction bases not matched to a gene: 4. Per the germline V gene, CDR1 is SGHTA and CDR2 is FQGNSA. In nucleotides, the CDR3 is TGTGCCAGCAGCCGGCTAGCGGGAGGGGCCTACAATGAGCAGTTCTTC. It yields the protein CASSRLAGGAYNEQFF.

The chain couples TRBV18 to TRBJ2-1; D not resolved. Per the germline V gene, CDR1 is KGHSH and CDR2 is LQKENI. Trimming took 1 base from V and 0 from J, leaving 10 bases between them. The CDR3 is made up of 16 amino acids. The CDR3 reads CASSPRVSLSYNEQFF. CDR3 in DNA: TGTGCCAGCTCACCACGGGTTAGCCTCTCCTACAATGAGCAGTTCTTC.

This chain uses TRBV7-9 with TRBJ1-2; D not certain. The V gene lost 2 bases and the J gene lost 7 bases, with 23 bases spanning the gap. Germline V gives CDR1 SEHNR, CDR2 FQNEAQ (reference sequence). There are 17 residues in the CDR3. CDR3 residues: CASSLWFLRTTAGGYTF. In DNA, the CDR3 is TGTGCCAGCAGCTTATGGTTCCTGAGGACCACGGCGGGTGGCTACACCTTC.

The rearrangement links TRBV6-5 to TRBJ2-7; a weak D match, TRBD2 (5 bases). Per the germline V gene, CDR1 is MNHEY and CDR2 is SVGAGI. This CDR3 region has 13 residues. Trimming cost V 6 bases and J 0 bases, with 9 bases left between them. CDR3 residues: CASSKEVSYEQYF. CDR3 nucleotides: TGTGCCAGCAGCAAGGAGGTCTCCTACGAGCAGTACTTC.

The CDR3, as DNA: TGTGCCAGCAGTTACGGAGGGTCCTACGAGCAGTACTTC. The encoded protein is CASSYGGSYEQYF. The gene calls are TRBV6-6 and TRBJ2-7; D might be TRBD2 (6 bases). Germline V gene data show CDR1 as MNHNY and CDR2 as SVGAGI (reference sequence). The CDR3 is 13 amino acids. Trimming took off 2 bases at V and 1 base at J, with 6 bases between the two ends.

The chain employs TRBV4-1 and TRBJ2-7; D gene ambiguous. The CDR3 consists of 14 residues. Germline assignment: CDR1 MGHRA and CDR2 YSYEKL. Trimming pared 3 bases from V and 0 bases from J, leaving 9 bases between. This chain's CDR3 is CASSHQHLSYEQYF. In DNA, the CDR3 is TGCGCCAGCAGCCACCAACACCTCTCCTACGAGCAGTACTTC.

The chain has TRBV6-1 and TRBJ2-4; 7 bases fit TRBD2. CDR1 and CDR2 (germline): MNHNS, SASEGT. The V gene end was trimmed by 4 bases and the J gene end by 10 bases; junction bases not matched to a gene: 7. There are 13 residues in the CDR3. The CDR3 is CASSVGAGGIQYF. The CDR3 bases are TGTGCCAGCAGTGTTGGGGCCGGGGGGATTCAGTACTTC.

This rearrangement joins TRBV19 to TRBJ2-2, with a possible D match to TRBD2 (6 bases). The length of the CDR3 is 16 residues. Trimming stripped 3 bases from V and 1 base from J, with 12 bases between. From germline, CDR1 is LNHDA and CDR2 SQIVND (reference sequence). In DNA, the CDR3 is TGTGCCAGTAGTATTCGATTAGCGGAGAACACCGGGGAGCTGTTTTTT. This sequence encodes CASSIRLAENTGELFF.

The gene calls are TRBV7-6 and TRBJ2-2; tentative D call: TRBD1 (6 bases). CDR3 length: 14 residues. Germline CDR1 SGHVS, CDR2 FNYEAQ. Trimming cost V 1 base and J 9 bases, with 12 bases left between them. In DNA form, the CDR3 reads TGTGCCAGCAGCTTAGTGGGCAGGGGCCGGGAGCTGTTTTTT. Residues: CASSLVGRGRELFF. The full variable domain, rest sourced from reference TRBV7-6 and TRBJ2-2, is GAGVSQSPRYKVTKRGQDVALRCDPISGHVSLYWYRQALGQGPEFLTYFNYEAQQDKSGLPNDRFSAERPEGSISTLTIQRTEQRDSAMYRCASSLVGRGRELFFGEGSRLTVL.

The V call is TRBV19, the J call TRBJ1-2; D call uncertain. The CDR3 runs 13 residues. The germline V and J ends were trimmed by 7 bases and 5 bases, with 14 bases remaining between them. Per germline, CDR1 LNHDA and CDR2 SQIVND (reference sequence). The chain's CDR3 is CASIRGPTYGYTF. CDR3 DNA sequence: TGTGCCAGTATTCGGGGTCCGACGTATGGCTACACCTTC.

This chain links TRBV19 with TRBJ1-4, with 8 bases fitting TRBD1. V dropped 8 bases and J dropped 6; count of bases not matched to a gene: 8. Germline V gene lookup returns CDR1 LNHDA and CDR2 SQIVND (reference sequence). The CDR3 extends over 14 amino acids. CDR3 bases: TGTGCCAGTGCCCAGACAGGGGTATATGAAAAACTGTTTTTT. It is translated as CASAQTGVYEKLFF.

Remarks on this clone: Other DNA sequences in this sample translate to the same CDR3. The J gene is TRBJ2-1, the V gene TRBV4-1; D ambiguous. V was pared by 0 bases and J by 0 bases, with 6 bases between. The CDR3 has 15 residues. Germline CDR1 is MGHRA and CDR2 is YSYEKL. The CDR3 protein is CASSQDQVSYNEQFF. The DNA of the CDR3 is TGCGCCAGCAGCCAAGATCAGGTCTCCTACAATGAGCAGTTCTTC.

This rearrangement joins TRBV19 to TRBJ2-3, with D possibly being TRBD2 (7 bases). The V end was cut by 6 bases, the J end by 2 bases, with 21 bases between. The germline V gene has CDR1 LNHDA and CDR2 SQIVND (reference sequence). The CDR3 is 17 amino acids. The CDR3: CASRTAGQTDVTDTQYF. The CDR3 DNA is TGTGCCAGTAGAACAGCGGGACAAACGGACGTCACAGATACGCAGTATTTT. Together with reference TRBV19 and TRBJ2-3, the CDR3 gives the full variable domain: DGGITQSPKYLFRKEGQNVTLSCEQNLNHDAMYWYRQDPGQGLRLIYYSQIVNDFQKGDIAEGYSVSREKKESFPLTVTSAQKNPTAFYLCASRTAGQTDVTDTQYFGPGTRLTVL.

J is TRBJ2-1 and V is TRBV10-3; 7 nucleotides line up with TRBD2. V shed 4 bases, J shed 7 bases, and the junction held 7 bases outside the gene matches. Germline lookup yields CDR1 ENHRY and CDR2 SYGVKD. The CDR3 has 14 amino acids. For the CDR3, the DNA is TGTGCCATCAGTGTGCTAGCGGCCACGAATGAGCAGTTCTTC. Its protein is CAISVLAATNEQFF.

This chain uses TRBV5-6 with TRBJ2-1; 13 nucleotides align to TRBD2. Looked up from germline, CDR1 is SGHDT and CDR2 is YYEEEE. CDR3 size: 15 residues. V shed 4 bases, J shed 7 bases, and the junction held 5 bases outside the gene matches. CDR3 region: CASSLGLAGDNEQFF. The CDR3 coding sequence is TGTGCCAGCAGCCTAGGACTAGCGGGAGATAATGAGCAGTTCTTC.

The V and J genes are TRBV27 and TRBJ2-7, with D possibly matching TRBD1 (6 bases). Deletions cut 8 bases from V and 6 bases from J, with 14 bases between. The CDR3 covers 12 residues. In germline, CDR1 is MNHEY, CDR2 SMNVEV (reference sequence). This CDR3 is CASGTGFLEQYF. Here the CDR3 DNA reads TGTGCCAGCGGAACAGGGTTCCTCGAGCAGTACTTC.

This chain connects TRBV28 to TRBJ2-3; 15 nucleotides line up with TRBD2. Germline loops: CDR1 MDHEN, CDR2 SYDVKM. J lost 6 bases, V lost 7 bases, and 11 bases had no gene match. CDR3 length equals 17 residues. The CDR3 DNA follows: TGTGCCAGCACCCGCCCGGGACTAGCGGGAGGCCGGGATACGCAGTATTTT. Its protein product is CASTRPGLAGGRDTQYF.